Listed below are T cell receptor beta chains from one sample, sequenced in a study of shared clonotypes between healthy human individuals. Assay used: immunoSEQ multiplex PCR; TCRdb lists only in-frame clones, some missing. Of 2,500,000 or so clones listed, approximately 94% were seen once; the top ten hold 0.36%. The sample was naive CD4+ T cells from PBMCs. The receptors derive from a man younger than 35 in good health. Some clones in this sample may be carry-over from other donors' samples. Each CDR3 is given with its conserved first and last residue. Fields, in order: CDR3 protein, J gene, V gene.

CDR3: CASSQDRWQGETQYF
J: TRBJ2-5
V: TRBV4-2

CDR3: CAWSRTTYEQYF
J: TRBJ2-7
V: TRBV30

CDR3: CAWEGTGGVEKLFF
J: TRBJ1-4
V: TRBV30

CDR3: CASSISDRIYGYTF
J: TRBJ1-2
V: TRBV19

CDR3: CASSQVGGESWSYNEQFF
J: TRBJ2-1
V: TRBV4-3

CDR3: CASGTWTGAYNEQFF
J: TRBJ2-1
V: TRBV5-6

CDR3: CASSSQGLAGGLEQYF
J: .
V: TRBV6-5

CDR3: CASSLAQANEKLFF
J: TRBJ1-4
V: TRBV28

CDR3: CASSLEGPSYNEQFF
J: TRBJ2-1
V: TRBV27

CDR3: CASSLARNSYNEQFF
J: TRBJ2-1
V: TRBV5-1

CDR3: CASSAVFREGEAFF
J: TRBJ1-1
V: TRBV25-1

CDR3: CASSTTLRDEQYF
J: TRBJ2-7
V: TRBV6-1

CDR3: CASSVGSSTDTQYF
J: TRBJ2-3
V: TRBV2

CDR3: CASSQGGPSSYNEQFF
J: TRBJ2-1
V: TRBV28